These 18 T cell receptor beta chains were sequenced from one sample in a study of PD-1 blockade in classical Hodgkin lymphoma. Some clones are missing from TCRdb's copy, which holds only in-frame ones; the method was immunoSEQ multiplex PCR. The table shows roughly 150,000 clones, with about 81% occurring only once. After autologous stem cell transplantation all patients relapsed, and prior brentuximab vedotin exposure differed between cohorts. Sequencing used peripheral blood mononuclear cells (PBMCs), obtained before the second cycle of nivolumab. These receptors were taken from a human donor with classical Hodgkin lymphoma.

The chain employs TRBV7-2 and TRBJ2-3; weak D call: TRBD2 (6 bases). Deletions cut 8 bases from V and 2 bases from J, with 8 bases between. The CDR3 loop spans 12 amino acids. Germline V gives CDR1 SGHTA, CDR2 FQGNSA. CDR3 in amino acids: CASGRDTDTQYF. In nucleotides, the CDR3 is TGTGCCAGCGGGCGGGACACAGATACGCAGTATTTT.

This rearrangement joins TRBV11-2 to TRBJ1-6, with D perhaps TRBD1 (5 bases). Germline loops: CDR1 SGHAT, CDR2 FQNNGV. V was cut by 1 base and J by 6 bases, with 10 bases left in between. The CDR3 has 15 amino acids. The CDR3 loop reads CASSLGGASNSPLHF. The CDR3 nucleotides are TGTGCCAGCAGCTTAGGCGGGGCCTCTAATTCACCCCTCCACTTT.

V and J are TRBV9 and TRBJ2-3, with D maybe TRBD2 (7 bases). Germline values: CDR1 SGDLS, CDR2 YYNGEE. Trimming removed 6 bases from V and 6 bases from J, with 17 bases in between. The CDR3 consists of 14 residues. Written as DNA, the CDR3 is TGTGCCAGCACTTTTGGGGGGGCAAGGGATACGCAGTATTTT. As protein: CASTFGGARDTQYF.

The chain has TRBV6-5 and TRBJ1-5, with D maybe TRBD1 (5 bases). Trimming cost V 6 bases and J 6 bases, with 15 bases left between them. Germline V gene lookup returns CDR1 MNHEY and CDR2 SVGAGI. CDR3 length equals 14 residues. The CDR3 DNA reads TGTGCCAGCAGGCCCCTCAGGGCGGCTCAGCCCCAGCATTTT. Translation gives CASRPLRAAQPQHF.

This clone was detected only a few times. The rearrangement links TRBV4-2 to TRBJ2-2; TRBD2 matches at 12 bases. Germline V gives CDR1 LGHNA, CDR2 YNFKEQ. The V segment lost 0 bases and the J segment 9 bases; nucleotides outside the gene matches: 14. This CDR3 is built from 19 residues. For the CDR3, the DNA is TGTGCCAGCAGCCAAGATCCGTTAGGACTAGCGGGAACTCGGCGGGAGCTGTTTTTT. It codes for CASSQDPLGLAGTRRELFF.

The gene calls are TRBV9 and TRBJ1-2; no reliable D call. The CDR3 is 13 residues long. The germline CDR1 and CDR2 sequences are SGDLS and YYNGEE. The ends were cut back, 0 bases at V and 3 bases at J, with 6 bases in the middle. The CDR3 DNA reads TGTGCCAGCAGCGTAGATGGGGACTATGGCTACACCTTC. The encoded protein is CASSVDGDYGYTF.

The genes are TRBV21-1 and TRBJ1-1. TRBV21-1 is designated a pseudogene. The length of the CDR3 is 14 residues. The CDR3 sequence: CASSKEWESAEAFF. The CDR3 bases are TGTGCCAGCAGCAAAGAATGGGAATCGGCTGAAGCTTTCTTT.

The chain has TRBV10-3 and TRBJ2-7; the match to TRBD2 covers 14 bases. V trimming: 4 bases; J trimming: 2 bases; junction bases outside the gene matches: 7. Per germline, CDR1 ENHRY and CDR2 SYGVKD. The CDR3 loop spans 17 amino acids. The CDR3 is CAISGTSGRPGTYEQYF. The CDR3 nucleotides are TGTGCCATCAGTGGGACTAGCGGGAGGCCGGGTACCTACGAGCAGTACTTC.

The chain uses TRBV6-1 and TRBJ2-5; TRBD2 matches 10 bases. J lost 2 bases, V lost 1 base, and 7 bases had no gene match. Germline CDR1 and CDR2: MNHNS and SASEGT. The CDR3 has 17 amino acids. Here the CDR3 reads CASSEVLLLAGQETQYF. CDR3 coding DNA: TGTGCCAGCAGTGAAGTCCTGCTACTAGCGGGGCAAGAGACCCAGTACTTC.

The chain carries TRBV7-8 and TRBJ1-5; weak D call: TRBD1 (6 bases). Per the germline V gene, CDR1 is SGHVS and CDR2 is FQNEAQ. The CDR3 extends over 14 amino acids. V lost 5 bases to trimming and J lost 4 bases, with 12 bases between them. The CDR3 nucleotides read TGTGCCAGCAGCCGCACGACAGGAAATCAGCCCCAGCATTTT. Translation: CASSRTTGNQPQHF.

Here the CDR3 DNA reads TGTGCCATCGGAAGACAGAATCAGCCCCAGCATTTT. This sequence encodes CAIGRQNQPQHF. This chain connects TRBV10-3 to TRBJ1-5; tentative D call: TRBD1 (5 bases). CDR3 length: 12 amino acids. V gave up 8 bases and J gave up 4 bases, with 9 bases separating them. Germline loops: CDR1 ENHRY, CDR2 SYGVKD.

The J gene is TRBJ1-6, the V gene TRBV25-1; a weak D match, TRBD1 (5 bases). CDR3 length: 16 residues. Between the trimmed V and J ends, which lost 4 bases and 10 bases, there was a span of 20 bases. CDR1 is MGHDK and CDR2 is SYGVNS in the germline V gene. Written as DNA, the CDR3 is TGTGCCAGCAGTGGCATCCTTGGGGGGTCGTACTCACCCCTCCACTTT. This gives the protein CASSGILGGSYSPLHF. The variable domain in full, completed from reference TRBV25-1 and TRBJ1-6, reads EADIYQTPRYLVIGTGKKITLECSQTMGHDKMYWYQQDPGMELHLIHYSYGVNSTEKGDLSSESTVSRIRTEHFPLTLESARPSHTSQYLCASSGILGGSYSPLHFGNGTRLTVT.

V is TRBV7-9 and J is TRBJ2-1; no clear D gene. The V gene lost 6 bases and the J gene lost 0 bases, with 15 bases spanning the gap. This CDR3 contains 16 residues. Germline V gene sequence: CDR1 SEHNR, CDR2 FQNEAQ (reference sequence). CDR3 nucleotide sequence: TGTGCCAGCAGTCGACCCCTAGGTAGCTCCTACAATGAGCAGTTCTTC. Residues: CASSRPLGSSYNEQFF.

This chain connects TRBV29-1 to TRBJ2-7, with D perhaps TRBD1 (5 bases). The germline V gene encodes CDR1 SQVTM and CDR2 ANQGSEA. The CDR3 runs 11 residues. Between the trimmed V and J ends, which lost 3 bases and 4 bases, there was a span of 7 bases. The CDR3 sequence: CSVDTGYEQYF. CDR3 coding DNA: TGCAGCGTTGATACAGGATACGAGCAGTACTTC.

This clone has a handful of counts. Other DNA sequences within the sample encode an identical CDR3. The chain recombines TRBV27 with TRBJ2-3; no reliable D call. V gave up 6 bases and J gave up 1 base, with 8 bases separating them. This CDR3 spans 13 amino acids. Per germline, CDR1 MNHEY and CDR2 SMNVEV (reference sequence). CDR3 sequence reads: CASRGSGTDTQYF. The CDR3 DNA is TGTGCCAGCAGGGGCTCTGGCACAGATACGCAGTATTTT.

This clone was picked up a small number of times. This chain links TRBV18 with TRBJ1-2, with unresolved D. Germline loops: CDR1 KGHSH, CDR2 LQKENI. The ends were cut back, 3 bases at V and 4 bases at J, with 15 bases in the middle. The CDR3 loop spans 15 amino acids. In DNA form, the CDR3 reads TGTGCCAGCTCACCCTCCACGGACGAAGCCTATGGCTACACCTTC. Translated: CASSPSTDEAYGYTF.

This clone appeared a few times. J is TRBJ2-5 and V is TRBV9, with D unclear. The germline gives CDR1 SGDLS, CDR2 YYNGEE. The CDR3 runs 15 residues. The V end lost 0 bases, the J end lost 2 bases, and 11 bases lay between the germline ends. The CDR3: CASSVAVSRQETQYF. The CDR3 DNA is TGTGCCAGCAGCGTAGCGGTCAGCCGGCAAGAGACCCAGTACTTC.

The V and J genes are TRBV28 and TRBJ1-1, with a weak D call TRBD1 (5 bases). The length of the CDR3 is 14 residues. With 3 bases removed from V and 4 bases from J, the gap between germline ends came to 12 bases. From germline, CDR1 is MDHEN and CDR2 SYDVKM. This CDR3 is CASSFTGPGTEAFF. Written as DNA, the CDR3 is TGTGCCAGCAGTTTCACAGGCCCGGGCACTGAAGCTTTCTTT.